The 14 T cell receptor beta chains in this list originate from one sample, sequenced in a study of response to subunit inactivated influenza vaccine. TCRdb itself ran the RT-PCR reads through MiXCR, one entry per CDR3 protein. In the table there are more than 400,000 distinct CDR3 sequences, under 8.5% of which are singletons. Specimen: PBMCs from blood, collected less than 30 months after vaccination. The receptors originated from a man between 50 and 75 years old who received an inactivated influenza vaccine.

This clonotype has ten or more counts. The chain recombines TRBV28 with TRBJ2-7; possibly TRBD2 for D (5 bases). The CDR3 sequence is 11 residues long. V lost 8 bases to trimming and J lost 6 bases, with 11 bases between them. CDR1 and CDR2 (germline): MDHEN, SYDVKM. The DNA of the CDR3 is TGTGCCAGCTTGGCAGGACTCGAGCAGTACTTC. As protein: CASLAGLEQYF.

CDR3 sequence reads: CASSAESGSNQPQHF. The CDR3 bases are TGTGCCAGCAGCGCAGAATCAGGGTCCAATCAGCCCCAGCATTTT. The V call is TRBV7-9, the J call TRBJ1-5; possibly TRBD1 for D (5 bases). Per the germline V gene, CDR1 is SEHNR and CDR2 is FQNEAQ (reference sequence). Trimming removed 5 bases from V and 3 bases from J, with 14 bases in between. This CDR3 spans 15 amino acids. Supplemented by reference TRBV7-9 and TRBJ1-5, the full variable domain reads DTGVSQNPRHKITKRGQNVTFRCDPISEHNRLYWYRQTLGQGPEFLTYFQNEAQLEKSRLLSDRFSAERPKGSFSTLEIQRTEQGDSAMYLCASSAESGSNQPQHFGDGTRLSIL.

This clonotype turned up a few times. This chain connects TRBV6-2 or TRBV6-3 to TRBJ2-7, with D tentatively TRBD1 (6 bases). The V gene lost 6 bases and the J gene lost 4 bases, with 22 bases spanning the gap. CDR3 length equals 16 residues. Germline CDR1 and CDR2: MNHEY and SVGEGT. CDR3 in amino acids: CASRPLPGEKGYEQYF. The CDR3 DNA follows: TGTGCCAGCAGACCACTCCCAGGGGAAAAAGGTTACGAGCAGTACTTC.

This clonotype was counted only a few times. The chain couples TRBV29-1 to TRBJ1-1; D gene uncertain. The CDR3 runs 13 residues. Germline loops: CDR1 SQVTM, CDR2 ANQGSEA. Trimming stripped 5 bases from V and 1 base from J, with 11 bases between. CDR3 sequence: CSVRPLRNTEAFF. The CDR3 DNA reads as TGCAGCGTTCGGCCCCTAAGGAACACTGAAGCTTTCTTT.

This chain joins TRBV7-6 and TRBJ2-5; 7 bases fit TRBD2. Germline CDR1 SGHVS, CDR2 FNYEAQ. The J segment lost 5 bases and the V segment lost 3 bases, leaving 6 bases of the junction unmatched. The CDR3 contains 14 residues. As DNA, the CDR3 is TGTGCCAGCAGCTTCCTAGGGAGGGTGGAGACCCAGTACTTC. Translated, it gives CASSFLGRVETQYF.

The chain joins TRBV11-2 to TRBJ2-7; the match to TRBD1 covers 7 bases. CDR1 is SGHAT and CDR2 is FQNNGV in the germline V gene. After removal of 1 base from V and 3 bases from J, the junction contained 15 bases not matched to a gene. This CDR3 has 18 amino acids. CDR3 nucleotides: TGTGCCAGCAGCTTAGTAGGACCGCGACAGGGTTCGAACTACGAGCAGTACTTC. Amino acids: CASSLVGPRQGSNYEQYF.

This chain links TRBV7-3 with TRBJ2-3; 10 bases are shared with TRBD2. The germline V gene has CDR1 SGHTA and CDR2 FQGTGA. V was clipped by 5 bases and J by 4 bases; unmatched bases: 3. CDR3 size: 14 residues. The CDR3 loop reads CASSVGTSADTQYF. CDR3 DNA: TGTGCCAGCAGCGTCGGGACTAGCGCAGATACGCAGTATTTT.

This clonotype was found many times. This rearrangement joins TRBV7-2 to TRBJ2-7; D is ambiguous. The CDR3 loop spans 14 amino acids. The germline V gene encodes CDR1 SGHTA and CDR2 FQGNSA. V was clipped by 5 bases and J by 5 bases, with 16 bases between them. The CDR3 protein is CASSPDGYRDEQYF. DNA of the CDR3: TGTGCCAGCAGCCCCGACGGCTATCGGGACGAGCAGTACTTC. Variable domain in full (rest from reference TRBV7-2 and TRBJ2-7): GAGVSQSPSNKVTEKGKDVELRCDPISGHTALYWYRQSLGQGLEFLIYFQGNSAPDKSGLPSDRFSAERTGGSVSTLTIQRTQQEDSAVYLCASSPDGYRDEQYFGPGTRLTVT.

DNA of the CDR3: TGTGCCAGCATCTCAACCGGGACAGAAGAGACCCAGTACTTC. This gives the protein CASISTGTEETQYF. This chain joins TRBV28 and TRBJ2-5, with 7 bases matching TRBD1. With 7 bases clipped from V and 3 bases from J, the junction kept 8 bases outside the gene matches. The CDR3 runs 14 residues. CDR1 and CDR2 (germline): MDHEN, SYDVKM.

The sample holds many counts of this clonotype. The chain is built from TRBV11-1 and TRBJ2-1; 8 positions match TRBD2. The trim removed 1 base at V and 1 base at J, leaving 6 bases unmatched. Germline lookup yields CDR1 SGHAT and CDR2 FQDESV (reference sequence). This CDR3 region has 17 residues. The CDR3, as DNA: TGTGCCAGCAGCTTAGGGTTCACTAGCGGATCCTACAATGAGCAGTTCTTC. Its protein product is CASSLGFTSGSYNEQFF.

The table lists this clonotype with many counts. The J gene is TRBJ2-2, the V gene TRBV6-1; TRBD1 aligns across 9 bases. Trimming removed 5 bases from V and 7 bases from J; junction bases left unmatched: 5. Germline CDR1 is MNHNS and CDR2 is SASEGT. This CDR3 region has 14 residues. The CDR3: CASSQTGGIGELFF. The CDR3 DNA sequence: TGTGCCAGCAGTCAGACAGGGGGTATCGGGGAGCTGTTTTTT.

There are a few counts of this clonotype. V usage is TRBV15 and J usage is TRBJ2-2; 8 nucleotides line up with TRBD2. CDR1 and CDR2 (germline): LNHNV, YYDKDF (reference sequence). The junction had 7 bases not matched to a gene; V was cut back by 0 bases and J by 7 bases. This CDR3 has 16 residues. CDR3 loop: CATSRDRGTRNGELFF. In DNA form, the CDR3 reads TGTGCCACCAGCAGAGATCGGGGGACTAGGAACGGGGAGCTGTTTTTT.

This clonotype has at least ten counts. The chain employs TRBV10-3 and TRBJ2-5, with 8 bases fitting TRBD2. This CDR3 has 13 amino acids. CDR1 ENHRY and CDR2 SYGVKD come from the germline V gene. J was trimmed by 2 bases and V by 6 bases; bases with no gene match: 2. CDR3 loop: CAIRIAGQETQYF. The DNA for the CDR3 is TGTGCCATCAGAATAGCGGGACAAGAGACCCAGTACTTC.

The V call is TRBV7-9, the J call TRBJ1-1; 10 nucleotides align to TRBD1. V trimming: 5 bases; J trimming: 7 bases; junction bases outside the gene matches: 7. This CDR3 is built from 14 residues. Germline loops: CDR1 SEHNR, CDR2 FQNEAQ (reference sequence). The CDR3 coding sequence is TGTGCCAGCAGCCTGACAGGGGGCGCAGATGAAGCTTTCTTT. Translated: CASSLTGGADEAFF.